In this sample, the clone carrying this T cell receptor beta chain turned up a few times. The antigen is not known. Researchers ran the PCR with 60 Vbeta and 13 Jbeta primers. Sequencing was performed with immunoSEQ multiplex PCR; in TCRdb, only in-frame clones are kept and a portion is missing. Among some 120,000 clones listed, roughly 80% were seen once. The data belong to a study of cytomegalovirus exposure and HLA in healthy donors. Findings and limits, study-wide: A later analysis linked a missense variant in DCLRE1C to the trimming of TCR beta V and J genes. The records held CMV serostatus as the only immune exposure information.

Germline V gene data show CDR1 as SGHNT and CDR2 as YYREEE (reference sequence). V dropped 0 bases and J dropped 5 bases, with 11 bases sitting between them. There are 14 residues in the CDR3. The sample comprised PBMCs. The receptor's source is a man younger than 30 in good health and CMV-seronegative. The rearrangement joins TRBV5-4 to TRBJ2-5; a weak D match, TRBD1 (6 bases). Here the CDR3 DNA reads TGTGCCAGCAGCTTGGACAACAGGGTGGAGACCCAGTACTTC. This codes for CASSLDNRVETQYF.